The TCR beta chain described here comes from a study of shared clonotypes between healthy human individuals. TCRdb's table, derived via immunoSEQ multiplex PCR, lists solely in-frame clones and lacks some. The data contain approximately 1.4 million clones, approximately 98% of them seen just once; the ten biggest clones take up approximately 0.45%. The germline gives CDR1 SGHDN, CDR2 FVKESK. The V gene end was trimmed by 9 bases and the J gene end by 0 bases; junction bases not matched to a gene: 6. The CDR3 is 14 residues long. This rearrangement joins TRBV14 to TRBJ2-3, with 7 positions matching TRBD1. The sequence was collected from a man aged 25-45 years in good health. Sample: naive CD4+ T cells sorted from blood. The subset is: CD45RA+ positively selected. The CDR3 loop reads CASRPGQSTDTQYF. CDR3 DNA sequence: TGTGCCAGTAGGCCGGGACAGAGCACAGATACGCAGTATTTT. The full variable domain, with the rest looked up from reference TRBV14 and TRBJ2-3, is EAGVTQFPSHSVIEKGQTVTLRCDPISGHDNLYWYRRVMGKEIKFLLHFVKESKQDESGMPNNRFLAERTGGTYSTLKVQPAELEDSGVYFCASRPGQSTDTQYFGPGTRLTVL.